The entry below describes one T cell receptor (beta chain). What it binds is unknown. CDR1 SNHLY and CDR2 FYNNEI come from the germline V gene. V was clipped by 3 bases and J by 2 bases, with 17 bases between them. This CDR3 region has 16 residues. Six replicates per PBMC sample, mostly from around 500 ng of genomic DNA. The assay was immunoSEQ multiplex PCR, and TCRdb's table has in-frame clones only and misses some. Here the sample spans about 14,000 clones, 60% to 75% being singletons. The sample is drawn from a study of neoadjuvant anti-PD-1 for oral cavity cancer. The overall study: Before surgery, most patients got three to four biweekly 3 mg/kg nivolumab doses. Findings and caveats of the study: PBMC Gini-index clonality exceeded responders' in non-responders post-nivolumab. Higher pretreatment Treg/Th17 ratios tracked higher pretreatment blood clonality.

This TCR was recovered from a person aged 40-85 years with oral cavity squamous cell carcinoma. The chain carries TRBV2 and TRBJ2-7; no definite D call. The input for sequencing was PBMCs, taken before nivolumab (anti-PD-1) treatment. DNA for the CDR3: TGTGCCAGCAGTGAGGGCGTTTCGGCCGGAGCCTACGAGCAGTACTTC. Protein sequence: CASSEGVSAGAYEQYF.